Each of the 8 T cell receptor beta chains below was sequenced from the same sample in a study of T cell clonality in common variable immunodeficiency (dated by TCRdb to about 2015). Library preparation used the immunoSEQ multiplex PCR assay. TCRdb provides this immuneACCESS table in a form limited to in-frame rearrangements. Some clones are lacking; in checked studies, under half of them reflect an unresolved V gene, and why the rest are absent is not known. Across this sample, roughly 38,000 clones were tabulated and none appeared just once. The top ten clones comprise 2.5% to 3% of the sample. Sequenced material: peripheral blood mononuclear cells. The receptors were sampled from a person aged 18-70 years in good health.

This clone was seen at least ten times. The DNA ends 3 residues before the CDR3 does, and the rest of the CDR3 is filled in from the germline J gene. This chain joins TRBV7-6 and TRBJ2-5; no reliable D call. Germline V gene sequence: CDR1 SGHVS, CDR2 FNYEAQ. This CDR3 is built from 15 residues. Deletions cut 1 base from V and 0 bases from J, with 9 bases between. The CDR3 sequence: CASSLDSSYQETQYF. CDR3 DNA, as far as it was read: TGTGCCAGCAGCTTAGATAGTTCGTACCAAGAGACC.

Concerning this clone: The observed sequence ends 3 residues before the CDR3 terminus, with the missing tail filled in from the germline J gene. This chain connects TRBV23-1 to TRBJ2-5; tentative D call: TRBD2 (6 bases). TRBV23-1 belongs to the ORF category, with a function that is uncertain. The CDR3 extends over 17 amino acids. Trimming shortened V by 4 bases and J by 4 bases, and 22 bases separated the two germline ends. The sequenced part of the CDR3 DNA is TGCGCCAGCAGTCCACCCCCCCCCGGGGAGGTAAGAGAGACC. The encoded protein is CASSPPPPGEVRET. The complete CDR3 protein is CASSPPPPGEVRETQYF.

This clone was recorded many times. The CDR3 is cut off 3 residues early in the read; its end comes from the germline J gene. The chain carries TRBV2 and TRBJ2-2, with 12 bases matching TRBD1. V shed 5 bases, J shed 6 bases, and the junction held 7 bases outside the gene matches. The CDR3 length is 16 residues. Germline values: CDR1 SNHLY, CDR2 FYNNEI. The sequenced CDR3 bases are TGTGCCAGCAGTCCACCGGGACAGGGGGCGTCCGGGGAG. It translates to CASSPPGQGASGE. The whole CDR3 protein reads CASSPPGQGASGELFF.

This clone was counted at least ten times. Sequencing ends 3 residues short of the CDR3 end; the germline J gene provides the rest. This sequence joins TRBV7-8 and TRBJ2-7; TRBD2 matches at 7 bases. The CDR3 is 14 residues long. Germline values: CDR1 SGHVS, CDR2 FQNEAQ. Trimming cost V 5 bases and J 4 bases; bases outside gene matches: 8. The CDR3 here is CASSPAGAVYEQYF. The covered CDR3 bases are TGTGCCAGCAGCCCGGCGGGAGCCGTATACGAG.

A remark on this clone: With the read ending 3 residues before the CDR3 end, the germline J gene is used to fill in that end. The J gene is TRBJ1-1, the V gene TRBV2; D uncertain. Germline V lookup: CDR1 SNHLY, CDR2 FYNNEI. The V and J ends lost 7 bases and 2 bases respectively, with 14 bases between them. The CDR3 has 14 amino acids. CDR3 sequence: CASNSYGSNTEAFF. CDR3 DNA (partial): TGTGCCAGCAACTCCTACGGTAGTAACACTGAA.

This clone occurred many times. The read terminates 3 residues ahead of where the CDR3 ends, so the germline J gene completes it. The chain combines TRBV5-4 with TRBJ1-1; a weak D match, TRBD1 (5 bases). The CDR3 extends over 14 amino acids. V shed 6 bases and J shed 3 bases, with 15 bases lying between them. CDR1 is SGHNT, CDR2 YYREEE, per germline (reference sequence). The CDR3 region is CASTLEWGDTEAFF. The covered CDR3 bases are TGTGCCAGCACCCTGGAGTGGGGGGACACTGAA.

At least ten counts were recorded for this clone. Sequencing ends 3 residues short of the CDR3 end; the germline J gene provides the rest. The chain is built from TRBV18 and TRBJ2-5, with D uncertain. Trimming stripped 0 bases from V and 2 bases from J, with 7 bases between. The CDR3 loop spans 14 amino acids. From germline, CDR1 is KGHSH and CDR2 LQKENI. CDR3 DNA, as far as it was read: TGTGCCAGCTCACCACCTTCCAATCAAGAGACC. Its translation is CASSPPSNQET. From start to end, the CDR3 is CASSPPSNQETQYF.

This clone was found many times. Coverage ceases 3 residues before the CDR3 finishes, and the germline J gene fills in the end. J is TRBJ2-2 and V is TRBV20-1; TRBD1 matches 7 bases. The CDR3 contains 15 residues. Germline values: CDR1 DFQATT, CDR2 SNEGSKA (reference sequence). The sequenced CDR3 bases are TGCAGTGCTAGAGGACAGGGCTTGGCTAATGAAAAG. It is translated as CSARGQGLANEK. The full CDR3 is CSARGQGLANEKLFF.